The text below deals with one TCR beta chain. Its antigen is not yet known. Base-call qualities are not available, and no considerably larger clone is one nucleotide away. A second Seattle source provided samples from volunteer blood donors who had recovered from COVID-19. Each collaborating institution followed its own protocols to collect whole blood in K2EDTA tubes. For TCRbeta analysis, collaborator samples were shipped as frozen whole blood, as isolated PBMCs, or as DNA extracted from either sample type. CDR1 GTSNPN and CDR2 SVGIG were looked up in the germline V gene (reference sequence). Trimming takes 3 bases off V and 5 bases off J; junction bases not matched to a gene: 9. The CDR3 has 15 amino acids, counting the end cysteine and phenylalanine. Only CDR3 DNA is held: 45 bases, read in frame from base 1. TCRbeta CDR3 regions were amplified from genomic DNA by means of the immunoSEQ Assay, a bias-controlled multiplex PCR. In the paper's pipeline: The number of nucleated cells in each sample was estimated by amplification of reference gene primers within the assay. To quantify the absolute abundance of each unique TCRbeta CDR3 rearrangement, sequence reads were collapsed and filtered. Productive Simpson clonality was computed per sample as the square root of Simpson's diversity index over productive rearrangements. TCRdb limited this immuneACCESS table to in-frame rearrangements with V and J called. A share of clones is missing; checked studies link under half to unresolved V genes, and the rest is unexplained. Clonal size and the V and J genes are those of that table, whereas D and trimming came from the DNA. The sample has roughly 150,000 clones on record, more than 75% of them singletons. The ten largest clonotypes hold approximately 10% of the sample.

The data are from a study of blood T cell repertoires in COVID-19 (dated by TCRdb to 2020 to 2021). With regard to the full study: The collaborator samples originated in the United States, Italy and Spain and spanned the acute and convalescent phases of COVID-19. The material from the prospective study consisted of cDNA or gDNA derived from T cells, B-cell-depleted T cells, or PBMCs. The dataset comprised deeply sampled blood TCRbeta repertoires from subjects exposed to, actively infected with, or recovered from COVID-19. The repertoires were released in a freely available public database meant as a resource for research on the immune response to SARS-CoV-2. The samples were drawn from the first 160 participants of the ongoing ImmuneRACE study and from roughly 1,300 subjects provided by 6 global collaborators. The sample metadata nearly always contained a de-identified subject ID, COVID-19 status, age in years and sex. Where available, HLA class I and class II types were obtained from metadata supplied by the sample provider rather than from assay-based typing.

Findings and caveats that apply to the study as a whole: How much clinical and demographic metadata was included differed by source and by participant, and the metadata was provided uncurated.

The sequenced material came from peripheral blood. This TCR derives from a man aged 55 to 70 who had recovered from COVID-19. Recombination linked TRBV30 to TRBJ2-5; the central 10 bases match TRBD2. The CDR3 protein sequence reads: CAWRSKRGGEETQYF. The bases read TGTGCCTGGAGATCAAAGCGGGGGGGCGAGGAGACCCAGTACTTC.